Listed here is a single T cell receptor beta chain. TCRdb's copy holds only in-frame clones and misses some; the assay was immunoSEQ multiplex PCR. The sample has around 300,000 clones, approximately 85% seen once. This entry is derived from a study of blood T cell repertoires in COVID-19. Germline V lookup: CDR1 MGHDK, CDR2 SYGVNS. The CDR3 runs 17 residues. V was clipped by 2 bases and J by 1 base, with 15 bases between them. This sequence was found in a human donor in a cohort sampled during active COVID-19. The source material was peripheral blood. The chain recombines TRBV25-1 with TRBJ1-5, with a possible D match to TRBD1 (6 bases). The chain's CDR3 is CASSEKGGLGSNQPQHF. CDR3 in DNA: TGTGCCAGCAGTGAAAAGGGGGGGCTAGGGAGCAATCAGCCCCAGCATTTT.